A single sample is the source of the 17 T cell receptor beta chains below, sequenced in a study of OX40 agonist ivuxolimab in advanced cancers. Library creation used the immunoSEQ multiplex PCR assay. In its TCRdb copy, this immuneACCESS table keeps in-frame sequences only and misses some clones. Where compared with another copy, unresolved V genes explain less than half of these, and the others have no known cause. The sample table contains about 69,000 clones; only one count was recorded for 90% to 95% of them. In total, the top ten clones hold roughly 0.27% of the sample. The sequencing here drew on CD4+ or CD8+ T cells sorted from blood, taken in a trial of the OX40 agonist ivuxolimab. Source of these receptors: an adult with an advanced solid tumor such as melanoma, head and neck, liver or kidney cancer.

The chain has TRBV7-6 and TRBJ2-7; 8 bases are a match to TRBD2. CDR3 length: 18 residues. In germline, CDR1 is SGHVS, CDR2 FNYEAQ. J was trimmed by 0 bases and V by 5 bases; bases with no gene match: 15. The CDR3 loop is CASSPPPWVSGSSYEQYF. CDR3 DNA sequence: TGTGCCAGCAGCCCGCCGCCTTGGGTAAGCGGGAGCTCCTACGAGCAGTACTTC. The whole variable domain, remainder taken from reference TRBV7-6 and TRBJ2-7, is GAGVSQSPRYKVTKRGQDVALRCDPISGHVSLYWYRQALGQGPEFLTYFNYEAQQDKSGLPNDRFSAERPEGSISTLTIQRTEQRDSAMYRCASSPPPWVSGSSYEQYFGPGTRLTVT.

This clone was recorded once. The chain employs TRBV10-3 and TRBJ2-5; 8 positions match TRBD2. Germline CDR1 ENHRY, CDR2 SYGVKD. The CDR3 is 14 amino acids. The CDR3 DNA reads TGTGCTAGTCAAGGCGGGGGGTCCCAAGAGACCCAGTACTTC. It is translated as CASQGGGSQETQYF.

The rearrangement links TRBV19 to TRBJ2-5, with unresolved D. The CDR3 runs to 13 residues. The V end was cut by 6 bases, the J end by 4 bases, with 12 bases between. The germline CDR1 and CDR2 sequences are LNHDA and SQIVND (reference sequence). The CDR3 loop reads CASSQPPGETQYF. The CDR3 nucleotides read TGTGCCAGTAGCCAGCCGCCGGGAGAGACCCAGTACTTC. Variable domain in full (rest from reference TRBV19 and TRBJ2-5): DGGITQSPKYLFRKEGQNVTLSCEQNLNHDAMYWYRQDPGQGLRLIYYSQIVNDFQKGDIAEGYSVSREKKESFPLTVTSAQKNPTAFYLCASSQPPGETQYFGPGTRLLVL.

The rearrangement links TRBV11-2 to TRBJ1-1, with D uncertain. This CDR3 has 14 residues. Germline V gene data show CDR1 as SGHAT and CDR2 as FQNNGV. The V and J ends lost 5 bases and 1 base respectively, with 11 bases between them. CDR3 coding DNA: TGTGCCAGCAGCCTTGGCAAACCGAACACTGAAGCTTTCTTT. Its protein is CASSLGKPNTEAFF.

J is TRBJ2-7 and V is TRBV5-4; 14 bases agree with TRBD2. Germline V gives CDR1 SGHNT, CDR2 YYREEE (reference sequence). The J segment lost 2 bases and the V segment lost 4 bases, leaving 8 bases of the junction unmatched. The length of the CDR3 is 17 residues. In nucleotides, the CDR3 is TGTGCCAGCAGCCCCGGGACTAGCGGGGGAGGTACCTACGAGCAGTACTTC. Protein product: CASSPGTSGGGTYEQYF. The full variable domain, completed using reference TRBV5-4 and TRBJ2-7, is ETGVTQSPTHLIKTRGQQVTLRCSSQSGHNTVSWYQQALGQGPQFIFQYYREEENGRGNFPPRFSGLQFPNYSSELNVNALELDDSALYLCASSPGTSGGGTYEQYFGPGTRLTVT.

The genes are TRBV2 and TRBJ1-5; TRBD1 matches 8 bases. The CDR3 sequence is 15 residues long. Germline CDR1 is SNHLY and CDR2 is FYNNEI. The V gene end was trimmed by 1 base and the J gene end by 7 bases; junction bases not matched to a gene: 6. CDR3 in DNA: TGTGCCAGCAGTGAAGAACAGGGGGGAGGACAGCCCCAGCATTTT. This encodes CASSEEQGGGQPQHF.

This chain links TRBV9 with TRBJ2-2; tentatively, D is TRBD1 (5 bases). Per the germline V gene, CDR1 is SGDLS and CDR2 is YYNGEE. The CDR3 loop spans 14 amino acids. Trimming removed 0 bases at V and 5 bases at J, with 8 bases between. The CDR3 sequence: CASSVGAGTGELFF. The CDR3 nucleotides read TGTGCCAGCAGCGTAGGGGCAGGGACCGGGGAGCTGTTTTTT. Full variable domain (rest looked up from reference TRBV9 and TRBJ2-2): DSGVTQTPKHLITATGQRVTLRCSPRSGDLSVYWYQQSLDQGLQFLIQYYNGEERAKGNILERFSAQQFPDLHSELNLSSLELGDSALYFCASSVGAGTGELFFGEGSRLTVL.

The CDR3 loop is CASSPAGGYNEQFF. The CDR3 DNA sequence: TGTGCCAGCAGTCCCGCGGGCGGCTACAATGAGCAGTTCTTC. This chain joins TRBV6-6 and TRBJ2-1; D possibly corresponds to TRBD2 (5 bases). Trimming took 5 bases from V and 3 from J, leaving 11 bases between them. This CDR3 has 14 residues. Germline-derived CDR1 and CDR2 are MNHNY and SVGAGI (reference sequence).

This chain links TRBV7-2 with TRBJ2-1, with D perhaps TRBD2 (6 bases). Between the trimmed V and J ends, which lost 8 bases and 7 bases, there was a span of 18 bases. This CDR3 has 14 amino acids. Germline V lookup: CDR1 SGHTA, CDR2 FQGNSA. Here the CDR3 reads CASYRGDWDNEQFF. The CDR3 region has the DNA TGTGCCAGCTACCGCGGGGACTGGGATAATGAGCAGTTCTTC.

The rearrangement uses TRBV15 and TRBJ2-5; weak D call: TRBD2 (6 bases). CDR3 length: 13 amino acids. Trimming pared 3 bases from V and 5 bases from J, leaving 10 bases between. Germline V gene lookup returns CDR1 LNHNV and CDR2 YYDKDF (reference sequence). The CDR3, as DNA: TGTGCCACCAGCAGGTACCGGGAGGAGACCCAGTACTTC. It codes for CATSRYREETQYF.

This clone occurred once. The V and J genes are TRBV2 and TRBJ2-1, with 7 nucleotides matching TRBD2. V shed 7 bases and J 9 bases; nucleotides not matched to a gene: 15. The CDR3 sequence is 15 residues long. Germline V gives CDR1 SNHLY, CDR2 FYNNEI. CDR3 loop: CASNLRGDVGSEQFF. In DNA form, the CDR3 reads TGTGCCAGCAACCTCCGGGGGGATGTTGGGAGTGAGCAGTTCTTC.

J is TRBJ2-1 and V is TRBV2; weak D call: TRBD1 (6 bases). CDR3 length: 13 amino acids. Trimming took off 9 bases at V and 2 bases at J, with 11 bases between the two ends. The germline CDR1 and CDR2 sequences are SNHLY and FYNNEI. The DNA for the CDR3 is TGTGCCAGGGGGACATTTACCTACAATGAGCAGTTCTTC. This gives the protein CARGTFTYNEQFF.

The chain combines TRBV18 with TRBJ1-1, with TRBD1 matching over 7 bases. The V segment lost 3 bases and the J segment 6 bases; nucleotides outside the gene matches: 4. CDR1 and CDR2 (germline): KGHSH, LQKENI. The CDR3 totals 13 residues. CDR3 sequence reads: CASSPAGTAEAFF. CDR3 nucleotides: TGTGCCAGCTCACCGGCCGGGACAGCTGAAGCTTTCTTT.

The CDR3 loop reads CASSLLAGSYNEQFF. The CDR3 DNA is TGCGCCAGCAGCTTGCTAGCGGGATCCTACAATGAGCAGTTCTTC. J is TRBJ2-1 and V is TRBV5-1; 9 positions agree with TRBD2. CDR1 is SGHRS, CDR2 YFSETQ, per germline. V shed 1 base and J 1 base; nucleotides not matched to a gene: 0. The CDR3 has 15 residues.

This chain connects TRBV2 to TRBJ2-4; D possibly corresponds to TRBD2 (6 bases). CDR1 and CDR2 (germline): SNHLY, FYNNEI. With 4 bases removed from V and 3 bases from J, the gap between germline ends came to 13 bases. CDR3 length: 15 residues. As DNA, the CDR3 is TGTGCCAGCAGTGGGACCCAGGGAGGCAAAAACATTCAGTACTTC. Protein sequence: CASSGTQGGKNIQYF.

The CDR3 DNA follows: TGTGCCAGTAGTATACTCGGGGAGCTGTTTTTT. Translation: CASSILGELFF. V is TRBV19 and J is TRBJ2-2, with D unresolved. CDR3 size: 11 residues. Germline loops: CDR1 LNHDA, CDR2 SQIVND (reference sequence). The germline V and J ends were trimmed by 2 bases and 7 bases, with 2 bases remaining between them.

CDR3 DNA: TGTGCCACCGGACGAGCGGGAGGTCCCTACGAGCAGTACTTC. Amino acid sequence: CATGRAGGPYEQYF. The V and J genes are TRBV2 and TRBJ2-7; 9 nucleotides agree with TRBD2. V lost 10 bases, J lost 2 bases, and 9 bases stayed unmatched. The V gene's germline CDR1 is SNHLY and CDR2 FYNNEI. The CDR3 length is 14 residues.